The subject of this entry is one T cell receptor beta chain. The data derive from a study of shared clonotypes between healthy human individuals. Terminally differentiated effector memory CD45RA+ cells were left out of the naive CD8 fraction, which was CD45RO-negative and positively selected for CCR7. This CDR3 is 16 amino acids long. The V gene's germline CDR1 is SGDLS and CDR2 YYNGEE. V was cut by 3 bases and J by 4 bases, with 19 bases left in between. Sequencing was performed with immunoSEQ multiplex PCR; in TCRdb, only in-frame clones are kept and a portion is missing. The sample includes fewer than 700,000 clones, around 96% seen only once; the top ten take approximately 0.11%.

The clonotype comes from a woman in her 30s in good health. The chain recombines TRBV9 with TRBJ2-5; D gene unclear. Specimen: naive CD8+ T cells sorted from blood. The CDR3 sequence is CASSAGLLPVGETQYF. CDR3 nucleotide sequence: TGTGCCAGCAGCGCCGGCCTCCTCCCAGTGGGAGAGACCCAGTACTTC.